This T cell receptor beta chain comes out of a study of beta chain features in type 1 diabetes. Investigators reverse transcribed all isolated RNA, so they sequenced expressed TCRB transcripts. Generated by immunoSEQ multiplex PCR, the TCRdb table keeps only in-frame clones and is missing some. The repertoire holds 850,000 to 900,000 clones, with roughly 16% as singletons. Trimming removed 3 bases at V and 7 bases at J, with 6 bases between. Germline CDR1 reads MDHEN; CDR2 reads SYDVKM. The length of the CDR3 is 11 residues. The source material was naive CD4+ T cells from blood. The genes are TRBV28 and TRBJ1-1; no clear D gene. The TCR comes from a woman in her late teens or twenties in good health. The CDR3 protein is CASSFSYEAFF. In DNA, the CDR3 is TGTGCCAGCAGTTTCTCCTATGAAGCTTTCTTT.